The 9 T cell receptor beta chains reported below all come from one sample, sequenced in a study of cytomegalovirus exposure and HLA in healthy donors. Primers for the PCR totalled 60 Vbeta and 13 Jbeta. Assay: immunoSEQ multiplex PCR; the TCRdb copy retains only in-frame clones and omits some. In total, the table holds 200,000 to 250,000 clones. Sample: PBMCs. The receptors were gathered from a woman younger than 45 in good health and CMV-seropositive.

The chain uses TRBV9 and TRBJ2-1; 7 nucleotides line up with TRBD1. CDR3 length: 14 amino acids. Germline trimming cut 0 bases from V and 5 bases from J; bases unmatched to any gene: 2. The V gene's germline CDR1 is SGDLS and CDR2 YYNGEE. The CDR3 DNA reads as TGTGCCAGCAGCGTAGGGGGACAGAACAATGAGCAGTTCTTC. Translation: CASSVGGQNNEQFF.

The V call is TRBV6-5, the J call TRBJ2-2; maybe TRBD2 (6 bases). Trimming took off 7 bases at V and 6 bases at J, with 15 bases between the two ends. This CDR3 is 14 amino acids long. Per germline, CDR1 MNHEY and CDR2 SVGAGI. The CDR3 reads CASTLTSFSGELFF. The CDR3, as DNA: TGTGCCAGCACCCTGACTAGTTTCTCCGGGGAGCTGTTTTTT.

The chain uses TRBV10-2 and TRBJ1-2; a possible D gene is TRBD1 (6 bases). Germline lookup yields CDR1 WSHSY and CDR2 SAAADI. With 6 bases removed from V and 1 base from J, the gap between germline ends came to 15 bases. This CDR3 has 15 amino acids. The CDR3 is CASRSDGQHNYGYTF. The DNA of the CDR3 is TGCGCCAGCAGATCCGATGGACAGCATAACTATGGCTACACCTTC.

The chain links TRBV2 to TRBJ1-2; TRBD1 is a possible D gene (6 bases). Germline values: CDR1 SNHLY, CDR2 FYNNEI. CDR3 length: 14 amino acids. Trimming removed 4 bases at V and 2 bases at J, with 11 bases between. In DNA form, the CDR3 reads TGTGCCAGCAGTGGGGGGGGCCCGAACTATGGCTACACCTTC. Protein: CASSGGGPNYGYTF.

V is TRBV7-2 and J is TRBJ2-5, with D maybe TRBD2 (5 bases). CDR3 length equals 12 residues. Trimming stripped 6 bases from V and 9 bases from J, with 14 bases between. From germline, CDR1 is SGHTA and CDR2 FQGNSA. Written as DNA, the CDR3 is TGTGCCAGCAGTCCCAGCGGAACGGCCCAGTACTTC. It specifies CASSPSGTAQYF. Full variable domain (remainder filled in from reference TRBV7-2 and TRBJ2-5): GAGVSQSPSNKVTEKGKDVELRCDPISGHTALYWYRQSLGQGLEFLIYFQGNSAPDKSGLPSDRFSAERTGGSVSTLTIQRTQQEDSAVYLCASSPSGTAQYFGPGTRLLVL.

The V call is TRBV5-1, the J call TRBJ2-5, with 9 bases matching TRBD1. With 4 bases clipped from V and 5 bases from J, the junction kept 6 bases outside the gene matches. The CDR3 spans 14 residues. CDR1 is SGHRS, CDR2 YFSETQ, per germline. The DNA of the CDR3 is TGCGCCAGCAGCGTACAGGGGGCCGGGGAGACCCAGTACTTC. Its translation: CASSVQGAGETQYF.

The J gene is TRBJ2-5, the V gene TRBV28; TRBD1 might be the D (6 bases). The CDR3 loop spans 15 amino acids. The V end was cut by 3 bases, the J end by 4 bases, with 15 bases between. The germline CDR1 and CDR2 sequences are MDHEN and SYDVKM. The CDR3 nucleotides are TGTGCCAGCAGTTTGTACACAGGGAGTAGAGAGACCCAGTACTTC. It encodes CASSLYTGSRETQYF.

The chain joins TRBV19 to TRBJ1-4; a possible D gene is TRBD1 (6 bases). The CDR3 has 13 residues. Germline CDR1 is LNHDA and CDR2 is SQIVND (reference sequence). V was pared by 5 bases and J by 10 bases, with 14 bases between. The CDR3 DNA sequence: TGTGCCAGTAGTCTCCCGGACAGCCTAAAACTGTTTTTT. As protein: CASSLPDSLKLFF.

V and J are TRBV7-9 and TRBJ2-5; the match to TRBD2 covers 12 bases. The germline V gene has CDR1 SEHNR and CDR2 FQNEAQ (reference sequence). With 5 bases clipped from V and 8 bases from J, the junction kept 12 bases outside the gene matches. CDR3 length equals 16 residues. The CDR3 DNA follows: TGTGCCAGCAGCCCCCTCTACGGACTAGCGGGGACCACCCAGTACTTC. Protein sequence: CASSPLYGLAGTTQYF.